What follows are 30 T cell receptor beta chains derived from one specimen sequenced in a study of vaccination effects on CD4 cells after COVID-19. Following an approximately 9-day culture, CD4+ T cells were purified. Either the mRNA-1273 or the BNT162b2 vaccine was given to participants as two doses. Their cognate antigens are unknown. Sequencing was performed with immunoSEQ multiplex PCR; in TCRdb, only in-frame clones are kept and a portion is missing. Counted here are fewer than 40,000 clones, around 70% occurring once; the ten biggest clones make up under 15%. Here the sequenced sample was CD4+ T cells from PBMCs cultured without peptide, taken after COVID-19 vaccination. These receptors were taken from a human donor who received a COVID-19 vaccine.

The V gene is TRBV5-4, the J gene TRBJ2-7, with 9 bases matching TRBD1. The germline V gene encodes CDR1 SGHNT and CDR2 YYREEE (reference sequence). Losses at the gene ends were 0 bases for V and 4 bases for J; bases not matched to a gene: 2. The CDR3 is 14 residues long. The CDR3 is CASSLDGQGYEQYF. DNA for the CDR3: TGTGCCAGCAGCTTGGATGGACAGGGGTACGAGCAGTACTTC.

This clone was counted only a few times. The CDR3 loop is CASSPTGYSGNTIYF. For the CDR3, the DNA is TGTGCCAGCAGCCCGACAGGGTACTCTGGAAACACCATATATTTT. The chain has TRBV7-9 and TRBJ1-3; 7 bases line up with TRBD1. Germline CDR1 SEHNR, CDR2 FQNEAQ (reference sequence). The CDR3 extends over 15 amino acids. Trimming took 5 bases from V and 0 from J; bases not matched to a gene: 4. Full variable domain (missing parts from reference TRBV7-9 and TRBJ1-3): DTGVSQNPRHKITKRGQNVTFRCDPISEHNRLYWYRQTLGQGPEFLTYFQNEAQLEKSRLLSDRFSAERPKGSFSTLEIQRTEQGDSAMYLCASSPTGYSGNTIYFGEGSWLTVV.

The chain carries TRBV10-3 and TRBJ1-2; D ambiguous. The length of the CDR3 is 13 residues. The V end lost 4 bases, the J end lost 2 bases, and 8 bases lay between the germline ends. Germline CDR1 reads ENHRY; CDR2 reads SYGVKD. CDR3 sequence (DNA): TGTGCCATCAGTGTGGAGGGAAACTATGGCTACACCTTC. Translation gives CAISVEGNYGYTF.

The genes are TRBV7-9 and TRBJ1-3, with 9 bases matching TRBD1. Germline trimming cut 0 bases from V and 4 bases from J; bases unmatched to any gene: 4. The germline gives CDR1 SEHNR, CDR2 FQNEAQ (reference sequence). The CDR3 runs 16 residues. CDR3 nucleotide sequence: TGTGCCAGCAGCTTAGCGGGACAGGGTCAGGGAAACACCATATATTTT. This encodes CASSLAGQGQGNTIYF.

The V call is TRBV5-1, the J call TRBJ1-2, with 9 bases lining up with TRBD1. Germline V gene sequence: CDR1 SGHRS, CDR2 YFSETQ. The J segment lost 6 bases and the V segment lost 0 bases, leaving 9 bases of the junction unmatched. CDR3 length: 16 amino acids. CDR3 in amino acids: CASSLEPWDRENGYTF. CDR3 coding DNA: TGCGCCAGCAGCTTGGAGCCTTGGGACAGGGAGAATGGCTACACCTTC.

This chain uses TRBV5-1 with TRBJ1-1; possibly TRBD1 for D (5 bases). The germline V gene has CDR1 SGHRS and CDR2 YFSETQ. The V end lost 3 bases, the J end lost 1 base, and 19 bases lay between the germline ends. The CDR3 covers 17 residues. CDR3 region: CASSSMGRSQGNTEAFF. For the CDR3, the DNA is TGCGCCAGCAGCTCAATGGGCCGTTCCCAGGGGAACACTGAAGCTTTCTTT.

The gene calls are TRBV3-1 (or the pseudogene TRBV3-2) and TRBJ1-5; maybe TRBD1 (5 bases). Germline V gene data show CDR1 as LGHDT and CDR2 as YNNKEL (reference sequence). The CDR3 spans 17 residues. V was cut by 1 base and J by 6 bases, with 19 bases left in between. CDR3: CASSQGVIGGVSQPQHF. The CDR3 DNA is TGTGCCAGCAGCCAAGGGGTGATCGGAGGGGTATCTCAGCCCCAGCATTTT.

This clone has a single count. CDR3 nucleotide sequence: TGTGCCAGCAGCCCCCTCGGACTGAAGAACACCGGGGAGCTGTTTTTT. Amino acid sequence: CASSPLGLKNTGELFF. The chain recombines TRBV7-8 with TRBJ2-2; possibly TRBD2 for D (5 bases). This CDR3 is built from 16 residues. CDR1 is SGHVS and CDR2 is FQNEAQ in the germline V gene. V was clipped by 5 bases and J by 1 base, with 14 bases between them.

This clone was seen a handful of times. The J gene is TRBJ1-2, the V gene TRBV6-5; TRBD1 might be the D (5 bases). The CDR3 contains 14 residues. The ends were cut back, 5 bases at V and 5 bases at J, with 15 bases in the middle. Germline V lookup: CDR1 MNHEY, CDR2 SVGAGI. CDR3 DNA sequence: TGTGCCAGCAGTAGAGACCCTGGGGGATATGGCTACACCTTC. This sequence encodes CASSRDPGGYGYTF.

This chain joins TRBV11-2 and TRBJ1-1, with unresolved D. Germline V gene data show CDR1 as SGHAT and CDR2 as FQNNGV. This CDR3 has 18 residues. The V end lost 5 bases, the J end lost 1 base, and 23 bases lay between the germline ends. This CDR3 is CASSLYARPAGRNTEAFF. CDR3 coding DNA: TGTGCCAGCAGCCTCTATGCCCGGCCGGCAGGACGGAACACTGAAGCTTTCTTT.

This clone was found a few times. V is TRBV10-3 and J is TRBJ1-4, with a tentative D call TRBD1 (5 bases). The CDR3 contains 12 residues. Trimming cost V 7 bases and J 2 bases, with 5 bases left between them. CDR1 ENHRY and CDR2 SYGVKD come from the germline V gene. Written as DNA, the CDR3 is TGTGCCATCACAGGGACTAATGAAAAACTGTTTTTT. Translated: CAITGTNEKLFF.

The J gene is TRBJ1-1, the V gene TRBV18, with 9 nucleotides matching TRBD1. The CDR3 has 17 amino acids. Germline assignment: CDR1 KGHSH and CDR2 LQKENI. Trimming removed 0 bases from V and 1 base from J; junction bases left unmatched: 6. CDR3 coding DNA: TGTGCCAGCTCACCACCGAGGACAGGGGTTTCGAACACTGAAGCTTTCTTT. Encoded protein: CASSPPRTGVSNTEAFF.

V and J are TRBV7-8 and TRBJ1-3, with TRBD1 matching 7 bases. The CDR3 contains 18 residues. The V segment lost 1 base and the J segment 1 base; nucleotides outside the gene matches: 10. The germline V gene has CDR1 SGHVS and CDR2 FQNEAQ. This CDR3 is CASSLGGPNRGSGNTIYF. The CDR3 bases are TGTGCCAGCAGCTTAGGGGGCCCCAACAGGGGATCTGGAAACACCATATATTTT. Using reference TRBV7-8 and TRBJ1-3 for the parts outside the CDR3, the full variable domain is GAGVSQSPRYKVAKRGQDVALRCDPISGHVSLFWYQQALGQGPEFLTYFQNEAQLDKSGLPSDRFFAERPEGSVSTLKIQRTQQEDSAVYLCASSLGGPNRGSGNTIYFGEGSWLTVV.

The chain carries TRBV2 and TRBJ1-1, with no clear D. From germline, CDR1 is SNHLY and CDR2 FYNNEI. Trimming took off 4 bases at V and 1 base at J, with 7 bases between the two ends. This CDR3 is 13 amino acids long. The CDR3, as DNA: TGTGCCAGCAGTGCCCCAGGGAACACTGAAGCTTTCTTT. Residues: CASSAPGNTEAFF.

This chain links TRBV5-5 with TRBJ2-5; D is ambiguous. This CDR3 has 14 residues. Per germline, CDR1 SGHKS and CDR2 YYEKEE (reference sequence). Trimming shortened V by 4 bases and J by 1 base, and 11 bases separated the two germline ends. The chain's CDR3 is CASSPQAFQETQYF. The CDR3 nucleotides are TGTGCCAGCAGCCCGCAGGCCTTCCAAGAGACCCAGTACTTC.

V gene TRBV28 combines with J gene TRBJ2-1, with D uncertain. The CDR3 has 9 residues. The germline V and J ends were trimmed by 8 bases and 8 bases, with 4 bases remaining between them. Germline V gene sequence: CDR1 MDHEN, CDR2 SYDVKM. The CDR3 loop reads CASLYEQFF. Here the CDR3 DNA reads TGTGCCAGCCTATATGAGCAGTTCTTC.

V gene TRBV20-1 combines with J gene TRBJ1-5; 10 bases match TRBD1. The germline CDR1 and CDR2 sequences are DFQATT and SNEGSKA (reference sequence). The CDR3 spans 16 residues. V shed 3 bases and J 2 bases; nucleotides not matched to a gene: 7. The CDR3 region is CSASSGTGAGNQPQHF. Written as DNA, the CDR3 is TGCAGTGCTAGTTCCGGGACAGGGGCGGGCAATCAGCCCCAGCATTTT.

V usage is TRBV18 and J usage is TRBJ1-4; D remains ambiguous. The CDR3 loop spans 14 amino acids. The germline gives CDR1 KGHSH, CDR2 LQKENI. V was clipped by 4 bases and J by 0 bases, with 6 bases between them. CDR3 sequence: CASSQKTTNEKLFF. In nucleotides, the CDR3 is TGTGCCAGCTCACAGAAAACAACTAATGAAAAACTGTTTTTT.

V is TRBV5-6 and J is TRBJ2-7; 11 bases match TRBD2. CDR1 SGHDT and CDR2 YYEEEE come from the germline V gene. This CDR3 is built from 15 residues. The V and J ends lost 4 bases and 5 bases, in that order; junction bases with no gene match: 8. CDR3 sequence (DNA): TGTGCCAGCAGCCCCGGGACTAGCGGACCGAACGAGCAGTACTTC. Residues: CASSPGTSGPNEQYF.

This clone was found once. This chain connects TRBV3-1 (or the pseudogene TRBV3-2) to TRBJ1-5; no definite D call. Trimming stripped 3 bases from V and 3 bases from J, with 18 bases between. The CDR3 is 17 residues long. Germline CDR1 LGHDT, CDR2 YNNKEL (reference sequence). CDR3 amino acids: CASSHSPEAVFNQPQHF. For the CDR3, the DNA is TGTGCCAGCAGCCACTCCCCCGAGGCAGTTTTCAATCAGCCCCAGCATTTT.

The chain links TRBV5-5 to TRBJ2-3, with TRBD1 identical over 11 bases. V lost 3 bases to trimming and J lost 5 bases; unmatched junction nucleotides: 2. Germline V lookup: CDR1 SGHKS, CDR2 YYEKEE (reference sequence). This CDR3 region has 14 residues. DNA for the CDR3: TGTGCCAGCAGCTCGGGGACAGGGGGAGATACGCAGTATTTT. The encoded protein is CASSSGTGGDTQYF.

This rearrangement joins TRBV27 to TRBJ1-6, with D possibly TRBD1 on 6 matching bases. Germline values: CDR1 MNHEY, CDR2 SMNVEV (reference sequence). The ends were cut back, 6 bases at V and 4 bases at J, with 16 bases in the middle. CDR3 size: 16 residues. CDR3 sequence reads: CASSPRGPLYNSPLHF. The CDR3 coding sequence is TGTGCCAGCAGCCCCAGGGGTCCCCTGTATAATTCACCCCTCCACTTT.

V gene TRBV29-1 combines with J gene TRBJ1-2, with TRBD1 matching 7 bases. The CDR3 spans 12 residues. V trimming: 7 bases; J trimming: 5 bases; junction bases outside the gene matches: 7. Germline assignment: CDR1 SQVTM and CDR2 ANQGSEA. This chain's CDR3 is CSGGEGAYGYTF. The CDR3 DNA follows: TGCAGCGGGGGTGAGGGGGCTTATGGCTACACCTTC.

J is TRBJ1-4 and V is TRBV6-1; weak D call: TRBD1 (5 bases). This CDR3 is 15 amino acids long. Trimming pared 7 bases from V and 7 bases from J, leaving 19 bases between. Germline-derived CDR1 and CDR2 are MNHNS and SASEGT. CDR3 protein: CASTNARGTREKLFF. CDR3 in DNA: TGTGCCAGCACCAACGCCCGTGGGACCCGTGAAAAACTGTTTTTT.

The chain links TRBV6-2 or TRBV6-3 to TRBJ1-2, with 7 positions matching TRBD1. The germline gives CDR1 MNHEY, CDR2 SVGEGT. The CDR3 length is 17 residues. The ends lost 3 bases at V and 0 bases at J; junction bases unmatched: 10. The CDR3 DNA sequence: TGTGCCAGCAGTTATAGGGCCTGGACAGGTTCTAACTATGGCTACACCTTC. It encodes CASSYRAWTGSNYGYTF.

The rearrangement uses TRBV3-1 (or the pseudogene TRBV3-2) and TRBJ2-7, with 8 bases fitting TRBD2. The CDR3 spans 17 residues. V shed 4 bases, J shed 5 bases, and the junction held 16 bases outside the gene matches. Per germline, CDR1 LGHDT and CDR2 YNNKEL (reference sequence). In DNA form, the CDR3 reads TGTGCCAGCAGCCCCCTTCCCGGGACTAGTCCCCCTCACGAGCAGTACTTC. It yields the protein CASSPLPGTSPPHEQYF.

The chain recombines TRBV4-2 with TRBJ1-2; the match to TRBD1 covers 8 bases. The V gene end was trimmed by 0 bases and the J gene end by 4 bases; junction bases not matched to a gene: 10. The CDR3 is 17 amino acids. Germline-derived CDR1 and CDR2 are LGHNA and YNFKEQ. CDR3 nucleotide sequence: TGTGCCAGCAGCCAAGAGGGGAGACAGGGGTCGATCTATGGCTACACCTTC. Translating it yields CASSQEGRQGSIYGYTF.

This clone has just one count. V usage is TRBV4-3 and J usage is TRBJ1-2; a weak D match, TRBD1 (6 bases). Trimming pared 0 bases from V and 6 bases from J, leaving 8 bases between. This CDR3 spans 13 amino acids. Germline lookup yields CDR1 LGHNA and CDR2 YSLEER. The CDR3 DNA follows: TGCGCCAGCAGCCAAGAACAGGGACATGGCTACACCTTC. Protein sequence: CASSQEQGHGYTF.

The rearrangement joins TRBV11-3 to TRBJ1-1, with D perhaps matching TRBD1 (5 bases). CDR3 length: 15 residues. The germline V gene encodes CDR1 SGHNT and CDR2 YENEEA. V was clipped by 4 bases and J by 1 base, with 13 bases between them. The CDR3 DNA is TGTGCCAGCAGCTGGGGGACGGGAAAGAACACTGAAGCTTTCTTT. It yields the protein CASSWGTGKNTEAFF.

The gene calls are TRBV4-1 and TRBJ2-3; 7 bases are a match to TRBD2. Germline values: CDR1 MGHRA, CDR2 YSYEKL. J gave up 1 base and V 1 base, and 5 bases lay outside the gene matches. The CDR3 is 16 amino acids. The CDR3 coding sequence is TGCGCCAGCAGCCAAGGAAGTGCGGGAGGCACAGATACGCAGTATTTT. Translating it yields CASSQGSAGGTDTQYF.